This T cell receptor beta chain was sequenced in a study of blood T cell repertoires in COVID-19 (dated by TCRdb to 2018 to 2020). For the wider study: Samples covering the acute and convalescent phases of COVID-19 were provided by collaborators in the United States, Italy and Spain. The repertoires were released in a freely available public database intended as a resource for research on the immune response to SARS-CoV-2. The sample metadata nearly always contained a de-identified subject ID, COVID-19 status, age in years and sex. Where available, HLA class I and class II types were obtained from metadata supplied by the sample provider rather than from assay-based typing. Subjects who had been exposed to COVID-19, were actively infected with it, or had recovered from it provided the deeply sampled blood TCRbeta repertoires that made up the dataset. The prospective study material was composed of cDNA or gDNA derived from T cells, B-cell-depleted T cells, or PBMCs. Samples came from the ongoing ImmuneRACE study (first 160 participants) plus 1,254 subjects from 6 global collaborators.

The immunoSEQ Assay, a bias-controlled multiplex PCR, was used to amplify TCRbeta CDR3 regions from genomic DNA. Per the original workflow: The number of nucleated cells in each sample was estimated by amplification of reference gene primers within the assay. To quantify the absolute abundance of each unique TCRbeta CDR3 rearrangement, sequence reads were collapsed and filtered. Productive Simpson clonality was computed per sample as the square root of Simpson's diversity index over productive rearrangements. As stored in TCRdb, this immuneACCESS dataset retains in-frame rearrangements with V and J assigned. A fraction of the clones does not appear; measured against another copy, unresolved V genes explain less than half of the discrepancy, and the remainder lacks a known reason. V and J calls and clone size are copied from that table; D and trimming were computed from the DNA. The sample table lists roughly 150,000 clones, just under 80% of them with a count of one. Approximately 14% of the sample is in the top ten clones.

Broad study findings and their caveats: The quantity of clinical and demographic metadata differed by source and by participant and was supplied without curation.

Concerning this clone: There is no known antigen for this receptor. Nothing much larger sits one base from this clone, and base qualities are not available.

The collaborating institutions used their own protocols to collect whole blood in K2EDTA tubes. For TCRbeta analysis, collaborators shipped samples as frozen whole blood, isolated PBMCs, or DNA extracted from either of those sample types. This sequence was found in a woman at least 80 years old with acute or convalescent COVID-19. The sequenced sample consisted of peripheral blood.

The bases read TGTGCCAGCAGCCAAGATCATTATTGGGTCGGAAAAAGGACTCAAGAGACCCAGTACTTC. Its protein is CASSQDHYWVGKRTQETQYF. The sequence joins TRBV14 to TRBJ2-5, and perhaps TRBD2 as D gene, on 5 matching bases. A distance of 25 bases separates the germline ends of V and J, which lose 0 bases and 2 bases respectively. The CDR3 holds 20 amino acids from the cysteine to the phenylalanine. The CDR3 DNA has 60 bases and is translated from base 1. The CDR1 and CDR2 encoded by the germline V gene are SGHDN and FVKESK.